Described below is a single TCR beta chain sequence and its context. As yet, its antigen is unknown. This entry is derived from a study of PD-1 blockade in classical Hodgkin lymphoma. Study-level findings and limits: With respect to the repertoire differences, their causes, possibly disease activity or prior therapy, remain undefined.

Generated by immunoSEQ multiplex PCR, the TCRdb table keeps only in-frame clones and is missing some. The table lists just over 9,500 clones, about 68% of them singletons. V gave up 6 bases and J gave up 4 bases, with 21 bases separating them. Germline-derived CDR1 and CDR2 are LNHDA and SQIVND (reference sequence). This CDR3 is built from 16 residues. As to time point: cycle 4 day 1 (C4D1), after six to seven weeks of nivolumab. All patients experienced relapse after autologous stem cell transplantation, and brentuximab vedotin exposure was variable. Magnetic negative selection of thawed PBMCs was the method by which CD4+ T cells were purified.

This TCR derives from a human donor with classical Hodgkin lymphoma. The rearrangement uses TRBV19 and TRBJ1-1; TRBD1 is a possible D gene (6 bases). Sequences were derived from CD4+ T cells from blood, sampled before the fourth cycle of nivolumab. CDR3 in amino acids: CASSFRRGGEGTEAFF. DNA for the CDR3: TGTGCCAGTAGCTTCCGTCGAGGGGGAGAGGGCACTGAAGCTTTCTTT.